This T cell receptor beta chain comes out of a study of T cell repertoires in cytomegalovirus infection. This clonotype was counted only a few times. The antigen remains unidentified. MiXCR was run by TCRdb on the reads, yielding one entry per CDR3 protein. The sample records about 160,000 distinct CDR3 sequences, about 20% being singletons. The receptor comes from a human donor in good health (CMV status not recorded). Some clones in this sample may be carry-over from other donors' samples. Source: CD8+ T cells from cultured PBMCs, taken from culture after CMV antigen stimulation.

The CDR3 loop is CASRGQGPHQPQHF. CDR3 coding DNA: TGTGCCAGCAGGGGACAGGGACCCCACCAGCCCCAGCATTTT. V and J are TRBV6-2 or TRBV6-3 and TRBJ1-5; 9 bases fit TRBD1. Losses at the gene ends were 6 bases for V and 7 bases for J; bases not matched to a gene: 7. The length of the CDR3 is 14 residues. CDR1 is MNHEY, CDR2 SVGEGT, per germline.